The rows below give T cell receptor beta chains drawn from one sample of a study of cytomegalovirus exposure and HLA in healthy donors. Assay used: immunoSEQ multiplex PCR; TCRdb lists only in-frame clones, some missing. The sample holds approximately 120,000 clones, around nine tenths seen once. Material for sequencing was PBMCs. These receptors came from a woman aged 18-29 years in good health and CMV-seronegative. The CDR3 runs from the conserved cysteine through the conserved F or W. D genes are given only for firm matches. Only some rows state a clone size, as once, few, many or a class for expanded clones.

D gene,V gene,clone size,J gene,CDR3 protein,CDR3 DNA
TRBD2,TRBV5-1,.,TRBJ2-5,CASSLKFVTSGKETQYF,TGCGCCAGCAGCTTGAAGTTTGTGACTAGCGGGAAAGAGACCCAGTACTTC
TRBD1,TRBV29-1,.,TRBJ2-3,CSALGQDGTDTQYF,TGCAGCGCTCTAGGACAGGATGGCACAGATACGCAGTATTTT
TRBD1,TRBV6-5,.,TRBJ2-7,CASSPPDRGGYEQYF,TGTGCCAGCAGTCCCCCGGACAGGGGAGGGTACGAGCAGTACTTC
.,TRBV7-9,few,TRBJ2-5,CASSLEQGIGETQYF,TGTGCCAGCAGCTTAGAGCAGGGGATCGGAGAGACCCAGTACTTC
.,TRBV30,.,TRBJ1-4,CAWSVQKTVNEKLFF,TGTGCCTGGAGTGTACAAAAAACCGTTAATGAAAAACTGTTTTTT
TRBD1,TRBV4-1,.,TRBJ1-2,CASSTTGAVYGYTF,TGCGCCAGCAGTACCACAGGGGCGGTCTATGGCTACACCTTC
.,TRBV30,.,TRBJ1-4,CAWSKTGTSNEKLFF,TGTGCCTGGAGCAAAACCGGGACAAGTAATGAAAAACTGTTTTTT
.,TRBV27,.,TRBJ2-7,CASTSSGARAPYEQYF,TGTGCCAGCACATCAAGTGGGGCCCGAGCTCCCTACGAGCAGTACTTC
TRBD2,TRBV28,.,TRBJ2-7,CASRNSGASSYEQYF,TGTGCCAGCAGAAATAGCGGGGCGAGCTCCTACGAGCAGTACTTC
TRBD1,TRBV7-6,.,TRBJ1-1,CASSRQGAFTEAFF,TGTGCCAGCAGCAGACAGGGGGCGTTCACTGAAGCTTTCTTT
.,TRBV5-1,once,TRBJ1-2,CASSLAGEANYGYTF,TGCGCCAGCAGCTTGGCCGGGGAAGCTAACTATGGCTACACCTTC
.,TRBV6-5,once,TRBJ1-4,CASSTGTNEKLFF,TGTGCCAGCAGCACAGGGACTAATGAAAAACTGTTTTTT
TRBD1,TRBV13,.,TRBJ2-5,CASRRWTGVGETQYF,TGTGCCAGCAGACGATGGACAGGGGTGGGAGAGACCCAGTACTTC
TRBD2,TRBV5-1,.,TRBJ2-2,CASSSIFSGTTNTGELFF,TGCGCCAGCAGCTCCATATTTAGCGGGACTACGAACACCGGGGAGCTGTTTTTT
TRBD2,TRBV28,.,TRBJ2-1,CASSPSTGTSGYTYNEQFF,TGTGCCAGCAGTCCTTCGACAGGGACTAGCGGATATACCTACAATGAGCAGTTCTTC
.,TRBV6-5,.,TRBJ1-2,CASSYSAGLSNYGYTF,TGTGCCAGCAGTTACTCGGCTGGACTGTCTAACTATGGCTACACCTTC
.,TRBV4-2,.,TRBJ1-4,CASSRSPGHRTEF,TGTGCCAGCAGCCGGTCACCGGGACACCGGACCGAATTT
TRBD1,TRBV6-6,.,TRBJ1-3,CASGQGTGNTIYF,TGTGCCAGTGGACAGGGGACGGGAAACACCATATATTTT
TRBD1,TRBV2,.,TRBJ2-2,CASSRQGGTGELFF,TGTGCCAGCAGTCGACAGGGGGGCACCGGGGAGCTGTTTTTT
TRBD1,TRBV11-2,.,TRBJ2-7,CASSWGQTANEQYF,TGTGCCAGCAGCTGGGGACAGACTGCGAACGAGCAGTACTTC
.,TRBV6-5,.,TRBJ2-3,CASSSPRQAGTDTQYF,TGTGCCAGCAGTTCCCCTCGACAGGCAGGCACAGATACGCAGTATTTT
TRBD1,TRBV27,.,TRBJ2-7,CASSLGTGWGEEYF,TGTGCCAGCAGTTTAGGGACAGGGTGGGGAGAGGAGTACTTC
TRBD1,TRBV10-3,.,TRBJ1-5,CATTEGQKNSNQPQHF,TGTGCCACTACAGAGGGACAGAAGAATAGCAATCAGCCCCAGCATTTT
TRBD2,TRBV2,few,TRBJ2-5,CASSDGLAGGSLDRETQYF,TGTGCCAGCAGTGACGGACTAGCGGGAGGGTCTTTGGACCGGGAGACCCAGTACTTC
.,TRBV20-1,.,TRBJ1-5,CSASRNQPQHF,TGCAGTGCTAGCCGTAATCAGCCCCAGCATTTT
TRBD1,TRBV5-1,.,TRBJ1-3,CASSLGGTDLNTIYF,TGCGCCAGCAGCTTGGGGGGGACAGATCTAAACACCATATATTTT
.,TRBV5-1,.,TRBJ2-1,CASQDGTTYNEQFF,TGCGCCAGCCAAGACGGGACAACCTACAATGAGCAGTTCTTC
.,TRBV2,.,TRBJ1-1,CASSVQGHRNTEAFF,TGTGCCAGCAGTGTACAGGGTCACAGGAACACTGAAGCTTTCTTT
TRBD1,TRBV19,.,TRBJ2-7,CASSIPGQPYEQYF,TGTGCCAGTAGTATCCCGGGACAGCCTTATGAGCAGTACTTC
TRBD1,TRBV4-2,once,TRBJ2-1,CASSQESRQGPNEQFF,TGTGCCAGCAGCCAAGAGTCCAGACAGGGCCCCAATGAGCAGTTCTTC
.,TRBV30,few,TRBJ1-1,CAWTQTGEAFF,TGTGCCTGGACTCAAACAGGGGAAGCTTTCTTT
TRBD2,TRBV27,.,TRBJ2-3,CASSLLAGVSTDTQYF,TGTGCCAGCAGTTTACTAGCGGGAGTTTCAACAGATACGCAGTATTTT
TRBD2,TRBV5-4,.,TRBJ2-5,CASSQKAGVGETQYF,TGTGCCAGCAGCCAGAAAGCGGGAGTAGGGGAGACCCAGTACTTC